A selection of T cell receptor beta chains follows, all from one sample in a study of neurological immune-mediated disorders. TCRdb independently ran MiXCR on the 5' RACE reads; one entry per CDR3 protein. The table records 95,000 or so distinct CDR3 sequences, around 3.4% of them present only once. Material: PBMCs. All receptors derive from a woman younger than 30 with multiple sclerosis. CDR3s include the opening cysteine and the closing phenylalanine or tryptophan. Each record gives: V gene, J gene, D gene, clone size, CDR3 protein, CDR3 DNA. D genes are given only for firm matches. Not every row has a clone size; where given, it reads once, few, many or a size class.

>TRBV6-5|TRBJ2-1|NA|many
CASSNYNEQFF
TGTGCCAGCAGTAACTACAATGAGCAGTTCTTC
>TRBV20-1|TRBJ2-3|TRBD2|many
CSARPGLAIDTQYF
TGCAGTGCTCGCCCGGGACTAGCTATAGATACGCAGTATTTT
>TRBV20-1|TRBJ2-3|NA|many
CSAREPPDTEIWADTQYF
TGCAGTGCTAGAGAACCCCCGGACACGGAGATATGGGCAGATACGCAGTATTTT
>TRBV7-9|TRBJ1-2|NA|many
CASSLGQYDYGYTF
TGTGCCAGCAGCTTAGGCCAATATGACTATGGCTACACCTTC
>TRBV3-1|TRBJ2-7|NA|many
CASSQELASYEQYF
TGTGCCAGCAGCCAAGAGCTGGCCTCCTACGAGCAGTACTTC
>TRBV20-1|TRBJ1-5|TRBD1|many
CSARDQGASSNQPQHF
TGCAGTGCTAGAGATCAGGGGGCTAGCAGCAATCAGCCCCAGCATTTT
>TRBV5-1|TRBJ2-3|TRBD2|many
CASRRLAGTTDTQYF
TGCGCCAGCAGGCGCCTAGCGGGTACCACAGATACGCAGTATTTT
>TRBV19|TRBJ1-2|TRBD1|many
CASSPTHRDRGRTAGYTF
TGTGCCAGTAGTCCCACTCACCGGGACAGGGGGCGCACAGCCGGCTACACCTTC
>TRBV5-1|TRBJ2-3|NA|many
CASSDTSGADTQYF
TGCGCCAGCAGCGACACCTCAGGGGCAGATACGCAGTATTTT
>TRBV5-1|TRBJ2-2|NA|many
CASSFDLAQDRSLGGELFF
TGCGCCAGCAGCTTCGACTTAGCACAAGACAGGTCCCTGGGCGGGGAGCTGTTTTTT
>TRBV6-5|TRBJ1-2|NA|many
CATAGANYGYTF
TGTGCCACGGCCGGAGCTAACTATGGCTACACCTTC
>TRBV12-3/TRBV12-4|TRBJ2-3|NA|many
CASSFGADTQYF
TGTGCCAGCAGTTTTGGGGCAGATACGCAGTATTTT
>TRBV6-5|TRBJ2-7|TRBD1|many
CASCPTGGHEQYF
TGTGCCAGCTGCCCGACAGGGGGCCACGAGCAGTACTTC
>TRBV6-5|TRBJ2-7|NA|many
CASSDKAGFTYEQYF
TGTGCCAGCAGCGACAAGGCGGGTTTTACCTACGAGCAGTACTTC
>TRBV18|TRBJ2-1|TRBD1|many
CASSETGYYNEQFF
TGTGCCAGCTCAGAGACAGGGTACTACAATGAGCAGTTCTTC
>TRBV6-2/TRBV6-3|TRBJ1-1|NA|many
CASSFARGSGNTEAFF
TGTGCCAGCAGCTTTGCCAGGGGATCGGGAAACACTGAAGCTTTCTTT
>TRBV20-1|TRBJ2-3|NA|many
CSAPAGSTDTQYF
TGCAGTGCCCCCGCGGGATCCACAGATACGCAGTATTTT
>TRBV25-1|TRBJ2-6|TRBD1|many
CASSEAGTGGGGANVLTF
TGTGCCAGCAGTGAGGCCGGGACAGGGGGAGGGGGGGCCAACGTCCTGACTTTC
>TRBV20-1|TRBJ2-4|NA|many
CSAQQAGNNVNIQYF
TGCAGTGCTCAACAGGCGGGCAATAATGTAAACATTCAGTACTTC
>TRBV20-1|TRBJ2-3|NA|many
CSARDFLARDTDTQYF
TGCAGTGCTAGAGATTTTCTAGCGAGGGACACAGATACGCAGTATTTT
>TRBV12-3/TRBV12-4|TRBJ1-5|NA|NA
CASSFGGRGNQPQHF
TGTGCCAGCAGTTTTGGGGGGCGAGGAAATCAGCCCCAGCATTTT
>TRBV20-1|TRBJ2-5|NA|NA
CSALRDGDQETQYF
TGCAGTGCTCTTCGGGACGGAGACCAAGAGACCCAGTACTTC
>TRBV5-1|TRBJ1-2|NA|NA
CASSLFRAATYGYTF
TGCGCCAGCAGCTTGTTCCGTGCGGCTACCTATGGCTACACCTTC
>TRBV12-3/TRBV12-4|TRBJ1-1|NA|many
CASSFGPEAFF
TGTGCCAGCAGTTTTGGTCCTGAAGCTTTCTTT
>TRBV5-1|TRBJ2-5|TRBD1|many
CASSLAGTGGRETQYF
TGCGCCAGCAGCTTGGCCGGGACAGGGGGTCGAGAGACCCAGTACTTC
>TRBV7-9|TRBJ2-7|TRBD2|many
CASSSLQREFNEQYF
TGTGCCAGCAGCTCTTTGCAGCGGGAGTTTAACGAGCAGTACTTC
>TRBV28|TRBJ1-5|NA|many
CASSPPDGRHSNQPQHF
TGTGCCAGCAGTCCCCCGGACGGACGGCATAGCAATCAGCCCCAGCATTTT
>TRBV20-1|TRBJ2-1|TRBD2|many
CSAAGTSGNHEQFF
TGCAGTGCCGCCGGGACTAGCGGGAATCATGAGCAGTTCTTC
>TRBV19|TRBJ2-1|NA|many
CASSSQLPVEQFF
TGTGCCAGTAGTAGCCAACTCCCAGTAGAGCAGTTCTTC
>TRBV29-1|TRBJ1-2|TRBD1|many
CSGRTGAYGYTF
TGCAGCGGTAGAACAGGGGCCTATGGCTACACCTTC
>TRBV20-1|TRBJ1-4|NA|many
CSATGPIHEKLFF
TGCAGTGCTACCGGGCCTATCCATGAAAAACTGTTTTTT
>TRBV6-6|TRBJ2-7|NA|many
CASSDPSNYEQYF
TGTGCCAGCAGTGACCCGTCTAACTACGAGCAGTACTTC
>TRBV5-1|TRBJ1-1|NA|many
CASSLDRNEAFF
TGCGCCAGCAGCTTGGACAGAAATGAAGCTTTCTTT
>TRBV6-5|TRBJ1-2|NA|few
CSSSYSRTGGGYGYTF
TGTTCCAGCAGTTACTCGCGAACGGGGGGAGGGTATGGCTACACCTTC
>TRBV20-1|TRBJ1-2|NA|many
CSARDIQERGYTF
TGCAGTGCTAGAGATATCCAGGAACGGGGCTACACCTTC
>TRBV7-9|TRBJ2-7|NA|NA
CASSSDSFYEQYF
TGTGCCAGCAGCTCCGACAGTTTTTACGAGCAGTACTTC
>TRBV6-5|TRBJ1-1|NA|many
CASSYRNLNTEAFF
TGTGCCAGCAGTTACAGGAACTTGAACACTGAAGCTTTCTTT
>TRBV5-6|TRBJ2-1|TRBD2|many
CASSFLLAGRNEQFF
TGTGCCAGCAGCTTTTTACTAGCGGGTCGCAATGAGCAGTTCTTC
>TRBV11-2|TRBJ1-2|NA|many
CASSLFLGPMKDYGYTF
TGTGCCAGCAGCTTATTTCTGGGACCCATGAAGGACTATGGCTACACCTTC
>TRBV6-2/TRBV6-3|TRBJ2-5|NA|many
CASSSPGTRNQETQYF
TGTGCCAGCAGCTCGCCCGGGACTCGAAACCAAGAGACCCAGTACTTC
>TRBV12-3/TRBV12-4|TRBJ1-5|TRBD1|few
CASSRDRVQPQHF
TGTGCCAGCAGCCGGGACAGGGTTCAGCCCCAGCATTTT
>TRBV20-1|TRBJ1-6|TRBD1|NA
CSAHQGQGNSPLHF
TGCAGCGCCCACCAGGGACAGGGAAATTCACCCCTCCACTTT
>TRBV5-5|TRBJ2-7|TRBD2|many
CASTRTSVAYEQYF
TGTGCCAGCACCCGGACTAGTGTCGCCTACGAGCAGTACTTC
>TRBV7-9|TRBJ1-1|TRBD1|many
CASSSTYATGTGSPEAFF
TGTGCCAGCAGCTCCACTTATGCGACCGGGACAGGGTCTCCTGAAGCTTTCTTT
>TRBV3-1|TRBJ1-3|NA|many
CASSQGASGNTIYF
TGTGCCAGCAGCCAAGGGGCCTCTGGAAACACCATATATTTT
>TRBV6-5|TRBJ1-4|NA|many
CASSRWAGTKLFF
TGTGCCAGCAGTCGCTGGGCAGGGACTAAACTGTTTTTT
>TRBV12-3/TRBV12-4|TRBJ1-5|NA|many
CASSLAAIQPQHF
TGTGCCAGCAGTTTAGCGGCTATCCAGCCCCAGCATTTT
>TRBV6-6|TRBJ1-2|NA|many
CASSNPGPTF
TGTGCCAGCAGCAACCCCGGTCCCACCTTC
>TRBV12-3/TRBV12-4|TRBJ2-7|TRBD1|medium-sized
CASSLGTAHYEQYF
TGTGCCAGCAGTCTGGGGACAGCCCACTACGAGCAGTACTTC
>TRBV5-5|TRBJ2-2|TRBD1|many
CASSFLDRDVGELFF
TGTGCCAGCAGCTTCCTGGACAGGGACGTCGGGGAGCTGTTTTTT
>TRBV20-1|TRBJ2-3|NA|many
CSASPGTGSDTQYF
TGCAGTGCTAGCCCAGGAACGGGCTCAGATACGCAGTATTTT
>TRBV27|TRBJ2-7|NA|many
CASRKSGPAYEQYF
TGTGCCAGCAGGAAATCCGGGCCTGCCTACGAGCAGTACTTC
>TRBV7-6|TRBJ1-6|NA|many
CASSLRVLPGRGSPLHF
TGTGCCAGCAGCTTACGAGTGTTGCCCGGGAGGGGATCACCCCTCCACTTT
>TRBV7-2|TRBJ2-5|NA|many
CASSPPGSAQYF
TGTGCCAGCAGCCCCCCTGGAAGCGCCCAGTACTTC